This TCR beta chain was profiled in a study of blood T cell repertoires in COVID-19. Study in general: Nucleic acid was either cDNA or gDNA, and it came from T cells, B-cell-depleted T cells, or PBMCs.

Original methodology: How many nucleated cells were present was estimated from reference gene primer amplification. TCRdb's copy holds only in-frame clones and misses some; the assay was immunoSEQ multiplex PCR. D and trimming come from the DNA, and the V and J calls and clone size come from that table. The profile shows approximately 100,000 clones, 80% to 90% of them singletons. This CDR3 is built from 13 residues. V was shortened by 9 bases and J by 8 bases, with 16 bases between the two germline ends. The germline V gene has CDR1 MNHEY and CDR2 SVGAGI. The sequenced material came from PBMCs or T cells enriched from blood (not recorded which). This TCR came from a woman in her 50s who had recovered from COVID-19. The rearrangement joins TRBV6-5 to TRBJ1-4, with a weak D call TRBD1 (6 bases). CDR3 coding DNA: TGTGCCAGTTACCGGGACATCGGCGAAAAACTGTTTTTT. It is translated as CASYRDIGEKLFF.